This T cell receptor beta chain was recorded in a study of patients and donors after allogeneic stem cell transplantation. Via MiXCR, TCRdb re-called the RT-PCR reads, giving one row per CDR3 protein. The sample holds about 960,000 distinct CDR3 sequences, under 20% seen once. Specimen: blood, either unsorted or a sorted T cell fraction (not recorded which). This sequence was found in a human donor who was either an allogeneic HSCT recipient or a stem cell or donor lymphocyte infusion donor (not recorded which). It is not recorded whose cells these are; they may come from a transplant donor.

The CDR3 coding sequence is TGTGCCACCAGCAGGAGGACCAAAAACACCGGGGAGCTGTTTTTT. Translating it yields CATSRRTKNTGELFF. The rearrangement joins TRBV15 to TRBJ2-2; no clear D. V lost 3 bases to trimming and J lost 2 bases, with 10 bases between them. Germline lookup yields CDR1 LNHNV and CDR2 YYDKDF (reference sequence). The CDR3 consists of 15 residues.